This T cell receptor beta chain comes out of a study of a mutant IDH1 vaccine in newly diagnosed glioma. Background on the study: The patients received vaccinations eight times, in weeks 1, 3, 5, 7, 11, 15, 19 and 23. Of the patients given treatment, approximately 60% were male and 37.5% were female, and a mean age of approximately 40 years was recorded.

The time point: week 5, during vaccination. Mutant IDH1 20-mer peptide, at 300 ug, made up each vaccine dose, with topical imiquimod. The astrocytomas were IDH1-mutant, ATRX-negative, and WHO grade 3 or 4. Germline V CDR1 and CDR2: MNHEY, SVGAGI. The V segment lost 4 bases and the J segment 10 bases; nucleotides outside the gene matches: 9. The CDR3 length is 15 residues. TCRdb keeps only in-frame clones here, not all; method: immunoSEQ multiplex PCR. The sample holds around 52,000 clones, over 75% seen once. In regard to this clone: What it binds is not known.

Study-wide points: Patients mounted vaccine-induced immune responses in 85% to 95% of cases.

The sample here was PBMCs, taken from a glioma patient whose treatment included an IDH1 peptide vaccine. The TCR sequence derives from a woman aged 40 to 49 with glioma. The chain couples TRBV6-5 to TRBJ2-1; TRBD2 matches at 11 bases. In DNA, the CDR3 is TGTGCCAGCAGTTCCCTTAGCGGGGGGGCGTGGGAGCAGTTCTTC. Protein sequence: CASSSLSGGAWEQFF.